This T cell receptor beta chain was documented in a study of blood T cell repertoires in COVID-19. The method was immunoSEQ multiplex PCR; TCRdb's version includes in-frame clones alone and lacks a portion of them. Here the sample spans over 400,000 clones, approximately 85% being singletons. Germline V gives CDR1 ENHRY, CDR2 SYGVKD. Trimming stripped 7 bases from V and 3 bases from J, with 12 bases between. The CDR3 totals 13 residues. This rearrangement joins TRBV10-3 to TRBJ1-1; no definite D call. Sample: peripheral blood. This sequence originates from a human donor in a cohort sampled during active COVID-19. The CDR3 loop reads CAITPTADTEAFF. Written as DNA, the CDR3 is TGTGCCATCACTCCGACTGCGGACACTGAAGCTTTCTTT.